The rows below give T cell receptor beta chains drawn from one sample of a study of beta chain features in type 1 diabetes. Clones were sequenced by immunoSEQ multiplex PCR, and TCRdb holds only the in-frame ones, with some missing. The sample includes 130,000 to 150,000 clones, about 8.7% of them seen just once. Sequenced material: central memory CD4+ T cells from blood. These receptors all come from a man aged 18 to 30 in good health. The CDR3 runs from the conserved cysteine through the conserved F or W. D genes are given only for firm matches. Size is omitted from some rows. Given values are once, few, many or a class for expanded clones.

J,V,D,size,CDR3,DNA
TRBJ2-5,TRBV5-1,.,few,CASSLGLQETQYF,TGCGCCAGCAGCCTGGGTCTTCAAGAGACCCAGTACTTC
TRBJ2-3,TRBV5-1,.,few,CASSFHTDTQYF,TGCGCCAGCAGCTTTCACACAGATACGCAGTATTTT
TRBJ2-1,TRBV19,TRBD2,few,CASSQGTSGGAYDEQFF,TGTGCCAGTAGTCAAGGGACTAGCGGGGGGGCCTACGATGAGCAGTTCTTC
TRBJ2-3,TRBV5-1,TRBD1,few,CASSGVGQTPDTQYF,TGCGCCAGCAGCGGGGTGGGACAGACCCCAGATACGCAGTATTTT
TRBJ2-7,TRBV11-3,.,.,CASSPGTLSYEQYF,TGTGCCAGCAGCCCCGGGACACTTTCCTACGAGCAGTACTTC
TRBJ1-1,TRBV7-2,.,few,CASSPSSGTEAFF,TGTGCCAGCAGCCCTAGTTCGGGGACTGAAGCTTTCTTT
TRBJ1-2,TRBV6-1,.,few,CASTMGVAYGYTF,TGTGCCAGCACGATGGGAGTCGCGTATGGCTACACCTTC
TRBJ2-7,TRBV6-1,.,.,CASSVTPGYSYEQYF,TGTGCCAGCAGTGTTACTCCAGGTTATTCCTACGAGCAGTACTTC
TRBJ2-5,TRBV10-3,.,.,CAIRGGTAQETQYF,TGTGCCATCAGAGGAGGGACAGCCCAAGAGACCCAGTACTTC
TRBJ2-3,TRBV2,TRBD2,once,CASSAGGGRGTDTQYF,TGTGCCAGCAGTGCCGGCGGGGGTAGGGGTACAGATACGCAGTATTTT
TRBJ2-7,TRBV20-1,TRBD2,few,CSAARGGGQYF,TGCAGTGCTGCCCGGGGGGGCGGGCAGTACTTC
TRBJ1-4,TRBV11-2,TRBD1,.,CASSLGQGGEKLFF,TGTGCCAGCAGCTTGGGACAGGGCGGGGAAAAACTGTTTTTT
TRBJ1-1,TRBV2,TRBD1,few,CASTRRQGPTEAFF,TGTGCCAGCACCCGGAGACAGGGGCCCACTGAAGCTTTCTTT
TRBJ1-2,TRBV7-6,TRBD1,.,CASSRGTALETNYGYTF,TGTGCCAGCAGTCGAGGGACAGCCCTTGAGACTAACTATGGCTACACCTTC
TRBJ1-3,TRBV28,.,few,CASNSPGGVSGNTIYF,TGTGCCAGCAACTCCCCCGGGGGGGTCTCTGGAAACACCATATATTTT
TRBJ2-7,TRBV18,TRBD1,few,CASSPPQGNRGRSLEQYF,TGTGCCAGCTCACCACCCCAGGGTAACAGGGGGCGCTCTCTCGAGCAGTACTTC
TRBJ2-2,TRBV28,.,.,CASSFAGYTGELFF,TGTGCCAGCAGTTTTGCAGGGTACACCGGGGAGCTGTTTTTT
TRBJ1-2,TRBV27,.,.,CASRTHREGNYGYTF,TGTGCCAGCAGAACTCACAGGGAAGGGAACTATGGCTACACCTTC
TRBJ2-7,TRBV28,.,few,CASSLSSGPYEQYF,TGTGCCAGCAGTTTATCTTCAGGCCCCTACGAGCAGTACTTC
TRBJ1-6,TRBV4-3,.,few,CASSQIRQVSPLHF,TGCGCCAGCAGCCAAATACGACAGGTATCGCCCCTCCACTTT
TRBJ2-3,TRBV5-1,.,.,CASSLERVGTDTQYF,TGCGCCAGCAGCTTGGAGCGGGTGGGCACAGATACGCAGTATTTT